This T cell receptor beta chain was recorded in a study of response to subunit inactivated influenza vaccine. Trimming cost V 0 bases and J 3 bases; bases outside gene matches: 5. This CDR3 contains 17 residues. TCRdb ran MiXCR on the RT-PCR reads and lists one entry per CDR3 protein. This table has about 170,000 distinct CDR3 sequences, 10% to 15% appearing once. The same data also contributed to another study, on T cells expressing NK-cell markers. Per that paper: It was by 5'RACE template switching with UMIs that TCR beta cDNA was made.

Sample: CD8+ T cells sorted from PBMCs, taken approximately 12 days after vaccination. This TCR was sampled from a man aged 50-59 years who received an inactivated influenza vaccine. This chain links TRBV12-3 or TRBV12-4 with TRBJ2-1; the match to TRBD2 covers 10 bases. The CDR3 spells CASSLAPLAGDYNEQFF. The DNA for the CDR3 is TGTGCCAGCAGTTTAGCCCCCCTAGCGGGGGACTACAATGAGCAGTTCTTC.